A single sample is the source of the 3 T cell receptor beta chains below, sequenced in a study of OX40 agonist ivuxolimab in advanced cancers. The library was prepared using the immunoSEQ multiplex PCR assay. TCRdb holds this immuneACCESS table with in-frame rearrangements only. Some clones are missing; in checked studies, unresolved V genes explain under half, and the rest has no known cause. Across this sample there are roughly 34,000 clones, with 65% to 80% seen only once. About a fifth of the sample belongs to the ten largest clones. The material was CD4+ or CD8+ T cells sorted from blood, obtained in a trial of the OX40 agonist ivuxolimab. The receptors were gathered from an adult with an advanced solid tumor such as melanoma, head and neck, liver or kidney cancer.

CDR3: CASSLGGANYGYTF. The CDR3 region has the DNA TGTGCCAGCAGCTTAGGTGGGGCAAACTATGGCTACACCTTC. The chain couples TRBV7-8 to TRBJ1-2; TRBD1 might be the D (5 bases). V lost 1 base and J lost 2, with 8 bases in between. The CDR3 sequence is 14 residues long. Germline V gene lookup returns CDR1 SGHVS and CDR2 FQNEAQ.

The chain carries TRBV18 and TRBJ2-7; possibly TRBD2 for D (6 bases). With 6 bases removed from V and 1 base from J, the gap between germline ends came to 10 bases. Germline V gene sequence: CDR1 KGHSH, CDR2 LQKENI. The CDR3 is 13 residues long. Written as DNA, the CDR3 is TGTGCCAGCTCCCGGGGGACGTCCTACGAGCAGTACTTC. Amino acid sequence: CASSRGTSYEQYF.

The table lists this clone with a few counts. This sequence joins TRBV10-3 and TRBJ1-5, with D perhaps TRBD1 (5 bases). Trimming left V 3 bases short and J 9 bases short, with 12 bases between. The CDR3 loop spans 13 amino acids. Germline-derived CDR1 and CDR2 are ENHRY and SYGVKD. The CDR3 coding sequence is TGTGCCATCAGTGATACCGTAGGGACGCCCCAGCATTTT. This translates into CAISDTVGTPQHF.